The 14 T cell receptor beta chains reported below all come from one sample, sequenced in a study of T cell clonality in common variable immunodeficiency. TCRdb keeps only in-frame clones here, not all; method: immunoSEQ multiplex PCR. The data show tens of thousands of clones, with none appearing a single time. The material sequenced was peripheral blood mononuclear cells. These receptors were collected from a person between 18 and 75 years old in good health.

This clone has ten or more counts. The read stops 3 residues short of the end of the CDR3; the missing end is completed from the germline J gene. This chain links TRBV13 with TRBJ1-1; D perhaps matches TRBD1 (6 bases). Looked up from germline, CDR1 is PRHDT and CDR2 is FYEKMQ (reference sequence). The CDR3 has 14 amino acids. Trimming removed 5 bases at V and 0 bases at J, with 10 bases between. Partial CDR3 DNA: TGTGCCAGCAGCCGACAGGACATGAACACTGAA. As protein: CASSRQDMNTE. The entire CDR3 is CASSRQDMNTEAFF.

This clone was observed many times. A junction end diverges from the germline sequence, so it may reflect a read error. Sequencing ends 3 residues short of the CDR3 end; the germline J gene provides the rest. The rearrangement joins TRBV4-2 to TRBJ2-7; 7 bases fit TRBD1. The CDR3 extends over 16 amino acids. Germline lookup yields CDR1 LGHNA and CDR2 YNFKEQ. This chain's CDR3 is CASSQERAGGFDEQYF. CDR3 DNA (partial): TGCGCCAGCAGCCAAGAAAGGGCAGGGGGATTCGACGAG.

As concerns this clone: The sequenced fragment ends 3 residues before the CDR3 boundary, so the rest is inferred from the germline J gene. The chain recombines TRBV6-1 with TRBJ1-1; D is ambiguous. The CDR3 is 13 amino acids. From germline, CDR1 is MNHNS and CDR2 SASEGT. Trimming took off 2 bases at V and 1 base at J, with 5 bases between the two ends. The sequenced part of the CDR3 DNA is TGTGCCAGCAGTGAATCAGAGAACACTGAA. It is translated as CASSESENTE. The whole CDR3 reads CASSESENTEAFF.

This clone was found many times. From the germline J gene comes the end of the CDR3, since the read stops 3 residues before it. The chain is built from TRBV5-5 and TRBJ2-1, with D maybe TRBD2 (5 bases). This CDR3 spans 15 amino acids. Per germline, CDR1 SGHKS and CDR2 YYEKEE (reference sequence). V shed 2 bases and J shed 1 base, with 10 bases lying between them. CDR3 amino acids: CASSLNGLSYNEQFF. Incomplete CDR3 DNA: TGTGCCAGCAGCTTAAATGGACTTTCCTACAATGAG. Full variable domain (remainder filled in from reference TRBV5-5 and TRBJ2-1): DAGVTQSPTHLIKTRGQQVTLRCSPISGHKSVSWYQQVLGQGPQFIFQYYEKEERGRGNFPDRFSARQFPNYSSELNVNALLLGDSALYLCASSLNGLSYNEQFFGPGTRLTVL.

In its sample, this clone was seen many times. CDR3 region: CAWTGTSNEKLFF. The CDR3 bases that were read are TGTGCCTGGACCGGGACTTCTAATGAAAAA. V gene TRBV30 combines with J gene TRBJ1-4; tentatively, D is TRBD1 (5 bases). The CDR3 end lies 3 residues beyond the end of the read and is filled in from the germline J gene. V dropped 4 bases and J dropped 3 bases, with 9 bases sitting between them. In germline, CDR1 is GTSNPN, CDR2 SVGIG (reference sequence). The CDR3 length is 13 residues.

Ten or more counts support this clone. The read comes to an end 3 residues before the CDR3 does, leaving the germline J gene to fill in the end. V and J are TRBV19 and TRBJ2-2, with TRBD1 identical over 9 bases. Germline V lookup: CDR1 LNHDA, CDR2 SQIVND (reference sequence). V lost 6 bases and J lost 7; bases outside the gene matches: 6. The CDR3 loop spans 14 amino acids. CDR3 sequence: CASSGQGRNGELFF. Partial CDR3 DNA: TGTGCCAGTAGCGGACAGGGGAGGAACGGGGAG.

This clone was seen a handful of times. The CDR3 goes on 3 residues after the read ends, and that part is filled in from the germline J gene. The V call is TRBV11-3, the J call TRBJ2-7; 7 bases are shared with TRBD2. Trimming at V came to 5 bases and at J to 6 bases, leaving 10 bases not matched to a gene. This CDR3 has 14 residues. Germline assignment: CDR1 SGHNT and CDR2 YENEEA. The CDR3 sequence is CASSPSGTWSEQYF. The part of the CDR3 DNA that was read is TGTGCCAGCAGCCCCAGCGGGACCTGGTCCGAG.

This clone was counted many times. The read terminates 3 residues before the CDR3 end, so the remaining end is supplied by the germline J gene. The rearrangement joins TRBV30 to TRBJ2-3; D is uncertain. V was cut by 2 bases and J by 0 bases, with 3 bases left in between. Germline values: CDR1 GTSNPN, CDR2 SVGIG (reference sequence). The CDR3 has 12 residues. CDR3 bases read: TGTGCCTGGAGTACTAGCACAGATACG. Protein sequence: CAWSTSTDT. In full, the CDR3 is CAWSTSTDTQYF. The entire variable domain, with the rest obtained from reference TRBV30 and TRBJ2-3, is as follows: SQTIHQWPATLVQPVGSPLSLECTVEGTSNPNLYWYRQAAGRGLQLLFYSVGIGQISSEVPQNLSASRPQDRQFILSSKKLLLSDSGFYLCAWSTSTDTQYFGPGTRLTVL.

This clone has ten or more counts. The DNA ends 3 residues before the CDR3 does, and the rest of the CDR3 is filled in from the germline J gene. This chain links TRBV4-1 with TRBJ2-5, with D perhaps TRBD2 (5 bases). The CDR3 covers 15 residues. The V and J ends lost 0 bases and 5 bases respectively, with 13 bases between them. Looked up from germline, CDR1 is MGHRA and CDR2 is YSYEKL. The covered CDR3 bases are TGCGCCAGCAGCCAAGATTGGCCTACGGGGGAGACC. Protein product: CASSQDWPTGET. The whole CDR3 protein is CASSQDWPTGETQYF.

There are a few counts of this clone. The read comes to an end 3 residues before the CDR3 does, leaving the germline J gene to fill in the end. This chain uses TRBV7-9 with TRBJ2-2; tentative D call: TRBD1 (7 bases). With 6 bases removed from V and 4 bases from J, the gap between germline ends came to 15 bases. This CDR3 has 15 residues. The germline V gene has CDR1 SEHNR and CDR2 FQNEAQ (reference sequence). The CDR3 reads CASSSNRGGTGELFF. The sequenced CDR3 bases are TGTGCCAGCAGTTCCAACAGGGGAGGCACCGGGGAG.

A note on this clone: The read ends 3 residues shy of where the CDR3 ends; the end is completed using the germline J gene. The J gene is TRBJ1-1, the V gene TRBV6-2 or TRBV6-3; 10 bases agree with TRBD1. This CDR3 has 14 amino acids. The germline gives CDR1 MNHEY, CDR2 SVGEGT. CDR3 bases read: TGTGCCAGCAGTTCGGGACAGGGGTCATTCGAG. Residues: CASSSGQGSFE. In full, the CDR3 is CASSSGQGSFEAFF.

The table lists this clone with many counts. The read comes to an end 3 residues before the CDR3 does, leaving the germline J gene to fill in the end. The chain couples TRBV10-3 to TRBJ2-1; 8 nucleotides line up with TRBD2. Unmatched junction bases numbered 5, after V lost 0 bases and J lost 7 bases. The germline CDR1 and CDR2 sequences are ENHRY and SYGVKD. This CDR3 spans 15 amino acids. Partial CDR3 DNA: TGTGCCATCAGTGAGTCAAGCGGGAGCGGGAATGAG. Encoded protein: CAISESSGSGNE. The full CDR3 reads CAISESSGSGNEQFF.

This clone came up many times. Sequencing ends 3 residues short of the CDR3 end; the germline J gene provides the rest. This chain uses TRBV7-2 with TRBJ1-1; tentative D call: TRBD1 (5 bases). Germline assignment: CDR1 SGHTA and CDR2 FQGNSA. Trimming removed 5 bases from V and 0 bases from J, with 7 bases in between. The CDR3 extends over 13 amino acids. The CDR3 sequence is CASSRQMNTEAFF. The part of the CDR3 DNA that was read is TGTGCCAGCAGCCGACAGATGAACACTGAA. Complete variable domain (other parts from reference TRBV7-2 and TRBJ1-1): GAGVSQSPSNKVTEKGKDVELRCDPISGHTALYWYRQSLGQGLEFLIYFQGNSAPDKSGLPSDRFSAERTGGSVSTLTIQRTQQEDSAVYLCASSRQMNTEAFFGQGTRLTVV.

This clone was observed many times. Read coverage stops 3 residues before the CDR3 terminus; the germline J gene supplies the remainder. The sample has other DNA sequences that encode this CDR3 too. V and J are TRBV20-1 and TRBJ1-4; 7 bases agree with TRBD1. CDR1 is DFQATT, CDR2 SNEGSKA, per germline (reference sequence). After removal of 0 bases from V and 7 bases from J, the junction contained 8 bases not matched to a gene. The CDR3 spans 15 residues. The CDR3 DNA, read in part, is TGCAGTGCTAGAGATTTAGGGGGCGCTGGTGAAAAA. It specifies CSARDLGGAGEK. The CDR3 reads in full as CSARDLGGAGEKLFF.